Listed here is a single T cell receptor (beta chain). The source of the sample is a study of control samples from healthy donors and cancer patients. Trimming removed 2 bases at V and 6 bases at J, with 13 bases between. CDR1 is KGHSH and CDR2 is LQKENI in the germline V gene. CDR3 length: 15 residues. Repertoires were generated with immunoSEQ multiplex PCR, while TCRdb's copy carries only in-frame clones and drops some. This sample has 100,000 to 150,000 clones, with less than 95% found just once. The source is a man between 18 and 35 years old in good health. This chain joins TRBV18 and TRBJ1-4, with unresolved D. Sequencing was carried out using blood. This CDR3 reads CASSPTWRRDEKLFF. CDR3 bases: TGTGCCAGCTCACCAACATGGAGGAGGGATGAAAAACTGTTTTTT.